These 10 T cell receptor beta chains were sequenced from one sample in a study of glioma-infiltrating T cells (dated by TCRdb to about 2016). Sequencing relied on an Illumina MiSeq. TCR alpha and beta CDR3 regions were amplified with the iRepertoire nested amplicon-rescue multiplex PCR (arm-PCR) platform from RNA. TCRdb reran the public reads through fastp at Q25 and MiXCR, keeping productive beta chains. One record per CDR3 amino acid sequence lists the most common genes and DNA. For this sample there are a few hundred thousand distinct CDR3 sequences; roughly two fifths appear just once. The top ten hold 12% of the sample. Sequenced input: glioma tissue, nonneoplastic brain tissue, or PBMCs (not recorded which). The receptor set was obtained from a human donor with low-grade glioma or glioblastoma, undergoing nonglioma brain surgery, or in good health (not recorded which).

Regarding this clonotype: This could be a read error, since a much larger clone is one nucleotide away. The gene calls are TRBV20-1 and TRBJ2-1; D gene ambiguous. The CDR3 runs 12 residues. The germline CDR1 and CDR2 sequences are DFQATT and SNEGSKA (reference sequence). Deletions cut 5 bases from V and 6 bases from J, with 11 bases between. This chain's CDR3 is CSAEPGVNEQFF. The CDR3 region has the DNA TGCAGTGCTGAGCCTGGAGTCAATGAGCAGTTCTTC.

Comment on this clonotype: One end of the junction is discordant with germline, which a read error may explain. The J gene is TRBJ2-7, the V gene TRBV7-9; D ambiguous. The length of the CDR3 is 11 residues. Germline CDR1 reads SEHNR; CDR2 reads FQNEAQ (reference sequence). The CDR3 bases are TGTGCCAGCAGCTTTTCGGCCGAGCGGTACTTC. It translates to CASSFSAERYF.

The chain couples TRBV27 to TRBJ1-1; D remains unclear. The CDR3 is 14 amino acids. CDR1 is MNHEY, CDR2 SMNVEV, per germline (reference sequence). V was trimmed by 6 bases and J by 3 bases, leaving 14 bases between them. The CDR3 spells CASRPTPGDTEAFF. CDR3 sequence (DNA): TGTGCCAGCAGACCAACCCCTGGGGACACTGAAGCTTTCTTT.

As to this clonotype: One junction end does not reproduce the germline sequence, and a read error may be involved. This chain connects TRBV6-2 or TRBV6-3 to TRBJ2-1; 9 nucleotides align to TRBD2. Germline V gives CDR1 MNHEY, CDR2 SVGEGT. This CDR3 has 16 amino acids. The CDR3 DNA reads as TGTGCCAGCAGCTACTTGGGGGCGGGAGGGTACAATGAGCAGTTCTTC. Translation gives CASSYLGAGGYNEQFF.

In this sample, this clonotype turned up a few times. The chain has TRBV20-1 and TRBJ2-5, with a tentative D call TRBD2 (6 bases). This CDR3 spans 12 amino acids. The V gene lost 3 bases and the J gene lost 4 bases, with 9 bases spanning the gap. Germline assignment: CDR1 DFQATT and CDR2 SNEGSKA (reference sequence). The DNA for the CDR3 is TGCAGTGCTAGTGGGGGGACAGAGACCCAGTACTTC. Translated: CSASGGTETQYF.

This clonotype was detected a few times. The rearrangement joins TRBV18 to TRBJ1-3; TRBD1 might be the D (5 bases). This CDR3 is built from 16 residues. V lost 2 bases and J 2 bases, leaving 13 bases between the germline ends. Germline CDR1 is KGHSH and CDR2 is LQKENI. CDR3 protein: CASSPGRAGAGNTIYF. In DNA form, the CDR3 reads TGTGCCAGCTCACCAGGGAGAGCGGGGGCTGGAAACACCATATATTTT.

The CDR3 spells CASGPGGSYEQYF. The CDR3 DNA reads TGTGCCAGCGGCCCAGGGGGTTCCTACGAGCAGTACTTC. The V and J genes are TRBV7-8 and TRBJ2-7; 7 bases map to TRBD1. This CDR3 region has 13 residues. V lost 8 bases and J lost 1; bases outside the gene matches: 5. From germline, CDR1 is SGHVS and CDR2 FQNEAQ.

This clonotype was observed a single time. This rearrangement joins TRBV7-2 to TRBJ2-1; 8 bases map to TRBD2. Per germline, CDR1 SGHTA and CDR2 FQGNSA. The CDR3 totals 20 residues. Unmatched junction bases numbered 23, after V lost 6 bases and J lost 4 bases. This chain's CDR3 is CASSLNPLAVIRNAYNEQFF. CDR3 coding DNA: TGTGCCAGCAGTTTAAACCCACTAGCGGTAATCAGGAATGCTTACAATGAGCAGTTCTTC.

The chain has TRBV4-1 and TRBJ2-2; 10 bases are shared with TRBD1. The CDR3 has 17 residues. Per the germline V gene, CDR1 is MGHRA and CDR2 is YSYEKL. Trimming removed 2 bases from V and 5 bases from J; junction bases left unmatched: 8. CDR3 residues: CASSQHPGQGFTGELFF. Written as DNA, the CDR3 is TGCGCCAGCAGCCAACATCCGGGACAGGGGTTTACCGGGGAGCTGTTTTTT.

This clonotype came up once. This rearrangement joins TRBV5-1 to TRBJ2-5; no reliable D call. V was shortened by 1 base and J by 1 base, with 8 bases between the two germline ends. The CDR3 covers 14 residues. The germline gives CDR1 SGHRS, CDR2 YFSETQ. This chain's CDR3 is CASSLFWGQETQYF. The CDR3 nucleotides read TGCGCCAGCAGCTTGTTCTGGGGCCAAGAGACCCAGTACTTC.